This is a list of T cell receptor beta chains from one sample in a study of OX40 agonist ivuxolimab in advanced cancers. TCRdb keeps only in-frame clones here, not all; method: immunoSEQ multiplex PCR. The table has approximately 94,000 clones, 75% to 95% seen once. The specimen comprised CD4+ or CD8+ T cells sorted from blood, sampled in a trial of the OX40 agonist ivuxolimab. Receptor source: an adult with an advanced solid tumor such as melanoma, head and neck, liver or kidney cancer. Both conserved end residues are part of each CDR3. The D gene is left open where the match is weak. Size is omitted from some rows. Given values are once, few, many or a class for expanded clones.

clone size: -; J gene: TRBJ2-1; CDR3 length: 13; V gene: TRBV18; D gene: -; CDR3 protein: CASSPLGYNEQFF; CDR3 DNA: TGTGCCAGCTCACCACTGGGCTACAATGAGCAGTTCTTC
clone size: -; J gene: TRBJ2-2; CDR3 length: 17; V gene: TRBV4-3; D gene: TRBD2; CDR3 protein: CASSQDQGGWKTGELFF; CDR3 DNA: TGCGCCAGCAGCCAAGATCAGGGAGGGTGGAAAACCGGGGAGCTGTTTTTT
clone size: -; J gene: TRBJ2-7; CDR3 length: 13; V gene: TRBV27; D gene: -; CDR3 protein: CASKVRGSYEQYF; CDR3 DNA: TGTGCCAGCAAGGTGAGAGGGTCCTACGAGCAGTACTTC
clone size: -; J gene: TRBJ1-5; CDR3 length: 15; V gene: TRBV10-3; D gene: -; CDR3 protein: CAISEGQGGIQPQHF; CDR3 DNA: TGTGCCATCAGTGAAGGCCAGGGCGGAATTCAGCCCCAGCATTTT
clone size: -; J gene: TRBJ2-3; CDR3 length: 15; V gene: TRBV7-2; D gene: TRBD2; CDR3 protein: CASSKLAGDIDTQYF; CDR3 DNA: TGTGCCAGCAGCAAACTAGCGGGAGACATAGATACGCAGTATTTT
clone size: -; J gene: TRBJ2-3; CDR3 length: 16; V gene: TRBV4-2; D gene: TRBD2; CDR3 protein: CASSRGLAGLTDTQYF; CDR3 DNA: TGTGCCAGCAGCCGGGGACTAGCGGGACTCACAGATACGCAGTATTTT
clone size: once; J gene: TRBJ2-2; CDR3 length: 14; V gene: TRBV5-1; D gene: TRBD1; CDR3 protein: CASTYRGGPGELFF; CDR3 DNA: TGCGCCAGCACTTACAGGGGTGGCCCCGGGGAGCTGTTTTTT
clone size: -; J gene: TRBJ1-1; CDR3 length: 14; V gene: TRBV18; D gene: TRBD1; CDR3 protein: CASSQGAMNTEAFF; CDR3 DNA: TGTGCCAGCTCGCAGGGGGCTATGAACACTGAAGCTTTCTTT
clone size: -; J gene: TRBJ2-7; CDR3 length: 14; V gene: TRBV19; D gene: -; CDR3 protein: CASSIGGRNYEQYF; CDR3 DNA: TGTGCCAGTAGTATCGGGGGACGGAACTACGAGCAGTACTTC
clone size: -; J gene: TRBJ1-1; CDR3 length: 16; V gene: TRBV11-2; D gene: -; CDR3 protein: CASSNGRFGGNTEAFF; CDR3 DNA: TGTGCCAGCAGCAACGGCCGGTTCGGAGGGAACACTGAAGCTTTCTTT
clone size: -; J gene: TRBJ2-7; CDR3 length: 16; V gene: TRBV5-8; D gene: TRBD1; CDR3 protein: CASSLTGQAISYEQYF; CDR3 DNA: TGTGCCAGCAGCTTGACTGGACAGGCCATCTCCTACGAGCAGTACTTC
clone size: -; J gene: TRBJ2-3; CDR3 length: 19; V gene: TRBV4-1; D gene: TRBD2; CDR3 protein: CASSLRLAEYAVSTDTQYF; CDR3 DNA: TGCGCCAGCAGCCTCCGACTAGCGGAGTATGCTGTTAGCACAGATACGCAGTATTTT
clone size: -; J gene: TRBJ2-7; CDR3 length: 11; V gene: TRBV20-1; D gene: -; CDR3 protein: CSVRQTYEQYF; CDR3 DNA: TGCAGTGTGAGACAAACCTACGAGCAGTACTTC
clone size: -; J gene: TRBJ1-2; CDR3 length: 15; V gene: TRBV28; D gene: -; CDR3 protein: CASSFSSGRVYGYTF; CDR3 DNA: TGTGCCAGCAGTTTTTCCTCAGGGCGTGTCTATGGCTACACCTTC
clone size: -; J gene: TRBJ2-6; CDR3 length: 16; V gene: TRBV5-1; D gene: -; CDR3 protein: CASSLQGSPGANVLTF; CDR3 DNA: TGCGCCAGCAGCTTACAGGGATCTCCTGGGGCCAACGTCCTGACTTTC
clone size: once; J gene: TRBJ1-4; CDR3 length: 16; V gene: TRBV28; D gene: -; CDR3 protein: CASRNSGTATWEKLFF; CDR3 DNA: TGTGCCAGCAGAAATTCCGGGACGGCGACGTGGGAAAAACTGTTTTTT
clone size: -; J gene: TRBJ1-1; CDR3 length: 13; V gene: TRBV6-5; D gene: -; CDR3 protein: CASSYRGDTEAFF; CDR3 DNA: TGTGCCAGCAGTTACAGGGGCGACACTGAAGCTTTCTTT
clone size: -; J gene: TRBJ1-1; CDR3 length: 15; V gene: TRBV11-2; D gene: -; CDR3 protein: CASSLKGARDTEAFF; CDR3 DNA: TGTGCCAGCAGCTTAAAAGGGGCTAGGGACACTGAAGCTTTCTTT
clone size: -; J gene: TRBJ2-1; CDR3 length: 14; V gene: TRBV5-5; D gene: -; CDR3 protein: CASSLGGSHNEQFF; CDR3 DNA: TGTGCCAGCAGCTTGGGAGGGAGCCACAATGAGCAGTTCTTC
clone size: once; J gene: TRBJ1-5; CDR3 length: 18; V gene: TRBV5-6; D gene: -; CDR3 protein: CASSLQGPEAYSNQPQHF; CDR3 DNA: TGTGCCAGCAGCTTGCAGGGGCCCGAGGCCTATAGCAATCAGCCCCAGCATTTT
clone size: -; J gene: TRBJ2-5; CDR3 length: 15; V gene: TRBV5-4; D gene: -; CDR3 protein: CASSFTEGYQETQYF; CDR3 DNA: TGTGCCAGCAGCTTCACCGAGGGGTACCAAGAGACCCAGTACTTC
clone size: once; J gene: TRBJ1-1; CDR3 length: 13; V gene: TRBV9; D gene: -; CDR3 protein: CASSQHMNTEAFF; CDR3 DNA: TGTGCCAGCAGCCAACACATGAACACTGAAGCTTTCTTT
clone size: -; J gene: TRBJ1-6; CDR3 length: 15; V gene: TRBV6-4; D gene: -; CDR3 protein: CASRDEESYNSPLHF; CDR3 DNA: TGTGCCAGCCGGGACGAGGAGTCCTATAATTCACCCCTCCACTTT
clone size: -; J gene: TRBJ2-5; CDR3 length: 12; V gene: TRBV29-1; D gene: -; CDR3 protein: CSVERGVETQYF; CDR3 DNA: TGCAGCGTTGAACGAGGGGTAGAGACCCAGTACTTC
clone size: -; J gene: TRBJ2-3; CDR3 length: 16; V gene: TRBV21-1; D gene: -; CDR3 protein: CATGAPGTGATDTQYF; CDR3 DNA: TGTGCCACTGGGGCCCCCGGGACAGGGGCCACAGATACGCAGTATTTT
clone size: -; J gene: TRBJ2-7; CDR3 length: 14; V gene: TRBV5-1; D gene: -; CDR3 protein: CASSLGRLGDEQYF; CDR3 DNA: TGCGCCAGCAGCTTGGGGCGTTTGGGGGACGAGCAGTACTTC
clone size: -; J gene: TRBJ1-3; CDR3 length: 14; V gene: TRBV4-2; D gene: -; CDR3 protein: CASSQATVGNTIYF; CDR3 DNA: TGTGCCAGCAGCCAAGCGACGGTAGGAAACACCATATATTTT
clone size: -; J gene: TRBJ1-5; CDR3 length: 15; V gene: TRBV6-1; D gene: -; CDR3 protein: CASSETPYSNQPQHF; CDR3 DNA: TGTGCCAGCAGTGAAACACCTTATAGCAATCAGCCCCAGCATTTT
clone size: -; J gene: TRBJ2-5; CDR3 length: 15; V gene: TRBV28; D gene: TRBD2; CDR3 protein: CASSLFSGRVKTQYF; CDR3 DNA: TGTGCCAGCAGTTTATTTAGCGGGAGAGTGAAGACCCAGTACTTC
clone size: -; J gene: TRBJ1-1; CDR3 length: 15; V gene: TRBV18; D gene: -; CDR3 protein: CASSPTNPGNTEAFF; CDR3 DNA: TGTGCCAGCTCACCCACGAATCCAGGGAACACTGAAGCTTTCTTT
clone size: -; J gene: TRBJ2-7; CDR3 length: 15; V gene: TRBV28; D gene: TRBD2; CDR3 protein: CASSLLEGGPHEQYF; CDR3 DNA: TGTGCCAGCAGTTTACTGGAGGGAGGGCCCCACGAGCAGTACTTC
clone size: -; J gene: TRBJ2-7; CDR3 length: 17; V gene: TRBV19; D gene: TRBD2; CDR3 protein: CASSIGPGLPEAYEQYF; CDR3 DNA: TGTGCCAGTAGTATAGGGCCGGGACTACCTGAAGCCTACGAGCAGTACTTC
clone size: -; J gene: TRBJ2-3; CDR3 length: 15; V gene: TRBV6-5; D gene: TRBD1; CDR3 protein: CASSQKGQGGRAQYF; CDR3 DNA: TGTGCCAGCAGTCAAAAGGGACAGGGAGGGAGGGCGCAGTATTTT
clone size: -; J gene: TRBJ2-7; CDR3 length: 15; V gene: TRBV27; D gene: -; CDR3 protein: CASSLKPFGGYEQYF; CDR3 DNA: TGTGCCAGCAGTTTAAAACCGTTTGGCGGCTACGAGCAGTACTTC
clone size: -; J gene: TRBJ2-7; CDR3 length: 16; V gene: TRBV19; D gene: -; CDR3 protein: CASSTQGKGSFYEQYF; CDR3 DNA: TGTGCCAGTAGTACCCAAGGGAAGGGGTCCTTCTACGAGCAGTACTTC
clone size: -; J gene: TRBJ1-1; CDR3 length: 14; V gene: TRBV10-1; D gene: TRBD1; CDR3 protein: CASSGGQLNTEAFF; CDR3 DNA: TGCGCCAGCAGTGGGGGACAGTTGAACACTGAAGCTTTCTTT
clone size: -; J gene: TRBJ2-5; CDR3 length: 16; V gene: TRBV5-1; D gene: TRBD1; CDR3 protein: CASSTTGGIFQETQYF; CDR3 DNA: TGCGCCAGCTCGACGACAGGGGGTATTTTCCAAGAGACCCAGTACTTC
clone size: -; J gene: TRBJ1-1; CDR3 length: 13; V gene: TRBV18; D gene: -; CDR3 protein: CASSPTGNTEAFF; CDR3 DNA: TGTGCCAGCTCACCAACAGGAAACACTGAAGCTTTCTTT
clone size: -; J gene: TRBJ2-2; CDR3 length: 16; V gene: TRBV28; D gene: TRBD2; CDR3 protein: CASRTSGSGMTGELFF; CDR3 DNA: TGTGCCAGCAGGACTAGCGGGAGCGGGATGACCGGGGAGCTGTTTTTT
clone size: -; J gene: TRBJ2-3; CDR3 length: 17; V gene: TRBV27; D gene: TRBD2; CDR3 protein: CASSSPTSGKRTDTQYF; CDR3 DNA: TGTGCCAGCAGTTCTCCAACTAGCGGGAAGCGCACAGATACGCAGTATTTT
clone size: few; J gene: TRBJ1-1; CDR3 length: 11; V gene: TRBV20-1; D gene: -; CDR3 protein: CSYRGPTEAFF; CDR3 DNA: TGCAGTTATCGGGGACCCACTGAAGCTTTCTTT
clone size: -; J gene: TRBJ2-7; CDR3 length: 16; V gene: TRBV6-6; D gene: -; CDR3 protein: CASSYSYNGRNYEQYF; CDR3 DNA: TGTGCCAGCAGTTACTCGTATAACGGAAGGAACTACGAGCAGTACTTC
clone size: -; J gene: TRBJ1-1; CDR3 length: 14; V gene: TRBV7-2; D gene: -; CDR3 protein: CASSDDTMNTEAFF; CDR3 DNA: TGTGCCAGCAGCGATGACACCATGAACACTGAAGCTTTCTTT
clone size: -; J gene: TRBJ1-3; CDR3 length: 16; V gene: TRBV5-1; D gene: -; CDR3 protein: CASSARTSSSGNTIYF; CDR3 DNA: TGCGCCAGCAGCGCTAGGACGAGCAGCTCTGGAAACACCATATATTTT
clone size: -; J gene: TRBJ2-4; CDR3 length: 15; V gene: TRBV5-8; D gene: -; CDR3 protein: CASSSVGRTKNIQYF; CDR3 DNA: TGTGCCAGCAGCTCGGTCGGAAGAACCAAAAACATTCAGTACTTC